The table lists the clone carrying this TCR beta chain with many counts. Patients with ophthalmopathy all had a Clinical Activity Score of at least 3, a NOSPECS grade of at least 4 and duration under 3 months. The sample originates from a study of T cells in Graves' hyperthyroidism and ophthalmopathy. Amplified TCR beta CDR3 regions came from RNA transcripts. With the HTBI primer set, the TCR CDR3 went through a first round of RT-PCR. Via MiXCR, TCRdb re-called the multiplex PCR reads, giving one row per CDR3 protein. The table lists about 350,000 distinct CDR3 sequences, roughly 15% of them singletons. V gave up 0 bases and J gave up 0 bases, with 9 bases separating them. Germline loops: CDR1 MNHEY, CDR2 SMNVEV (reference sequence). The CDR3 length is 16 residues.

The chain employs TRBV27 and TRBJ2-1, with D unresolved. The TCR comes from a woman aged 40 to 50 with Graves' ophthalmopathy. Input material: blood. CDR3 region: CASSLSIYSSYNEQFF. As DNA, the CDR3 is TGTGCCAGCAGTTTATCAATTTATAGCTCCTACAATGAGCAGTTCTTC.